Listed below are T cell receptor beta chains from one sample, sequenced in a study of blood T cells in healthy people across ages. TCRdb recomputed calls from the 5' RACE reads with MiXCR, one row per CDR3 protein. The sample holds about 580,000 distinct CDR3 sequences, 47% seen once. The material sequenced was blood. The source is a man older than 75 in good health. Each CDR3 is given with its conserved first and last residue. A D gene is named only where the DNA matches it firmly. Only part of the rows carry a size: once, few, many, or a class if the clone is expanded.

j_gene	len	abundance	v_gene	d_gene	CDR3nt	CDR3aa
TRBJ1-5	14	NA	TRBV12-3/TRBV12-4	NA	TGTGCCAGCATCCGGGGGCAGGGGCAGCAGCCCCAGCATTTT	CASIRGQGQQPQHF
TRBJ2-2	18	NA	TRBV9	TRBD2	TGTGCCAGCAGCGCAGAGGGACTAGCAAAACGGAGGGCCGGGGAGCTGTTTTTT	CASSAEGLAKRRAGELFF
TRBJ1-1	15	NA	TRBV28	NA	TGTGCCAGCAACCCCGGCTCCGCTGGGAACACTGAAGCTTTCTTT	CASNPGSAGNTEAFF
TRBJ2-3	14	NA	TRBV7-2	TRBD2	TGTGCCAGCAGCCACGGACTAGCGGGATATGGGGAGTATTTT	CASSHGLAGYGEYF
TRBJ2-7	14	NA	TRBV10-3	NA	TGTGCCATCTCCCCGGCAGGGGATGGCCACGAGCAGTACTTC	CAISPAGDGHEQYF
TRBJ2-1	15	NA	TRBV9	NA	TGTGCCAGCAGCGTAGGTCCTCAAAGAGACAATGAGCAGTTCTTC	CASSVGPQRDNEQFF
TRBJ2-3	15	NA	TRBV20-1	TRBD2	TGCAGTGCTAGTCCCCGGGGGGGGCTGGGAGATACGCAGTATTTT	CSASPRGGLGDTQYF
TRBJ1-2	15	NA	TRBV18	NA	TGTGCCAGCTCACCAGCGGCCTTGTCTAACTATGGCTACACCTTC	CASSPAALSNYGYTF
TRBJ2-3	15	few	TRBV7-2	TRBD2	TGTGCCAGCAGCCCCCAGCGGGGCCCCACAGATACGCAGTATTTT	CASSPQRGPTDTQYF
TRBJ2-7	14	NA	TRBV24-1	NA	TGTGCCACCAGTGAGGCCACAGGGCGCTCCGAGCAGTACTTC	CATSEATGRSEQYF
TRBJ2-5	15	NA	TRBV28	TRBD2	TGTGCCAGCACCCCAGCGGGACTAGGGTATGAGACCCAGTACTTC	CASTPAGLGYETQYF
TRBJ2-7	15	NA	TRBV6-2/TRBV6-3	TRBD1	TGTGCCAGCAGTTACTATCGGACAGGGGGCTACGAGCAGTACTTC	CASSYYRTGGYEQYF
TRBJ2-5	15	NA	TRBV7-2	TRBD2	TGTGCCAGCAGCTTCCAGCGGGGGGGCGCCCAGACCCAGTACTTC	CASSFQRGGAQTQYF